The 10 T cell receptor beta chains below come from one sample, sequenced in a study of regulatory T cells in long-lasting Graves disease (dated by TCRdb to about 2021). The sample's time point label, in plain terms: newly diagnosed GD, antithyroid drugs for less than 3 months. For both TCR sequencing and RNA sequencing, RNA was extracted from PBMCs in TRIzol. Receptor libraries were prepared by multiplex PCR. TCRdb names Illumina HiSeq 4000 as the instrument used. CDR3 regions were amplified by Arm-PCR with iRepertoire HTBI primers to construct TCR beta libraries. TCRdb trimmed public reads at Q25 via fastp, called clones via MiXCR and kept in-frame beta chains. Rows with a matching CDR3 protein are joined into one entry that keeps the most common DNA and genes. This sample has more than 350,000 distinct CDR3 sequences in its table, and more than 12% of those were observed once. Around 15% of the sample rests with the top ten.

These same data were also listed under a study on T cells in Graves' hyperthyroidism and ophthalmopathy.

This material consisted of peripheral blood mononuclear cells (PBMCs), taken at new diagnosis, from a patient treated with antithyroid drugs. The receptors were sampled from a woman in her twenties or thirties with Graves disease. Donor details come from another sample of the same person, matched by shared clones.

At least ten counts were recorded for this clonotype. This rearrangement joins TRBV20-1 to TRBJ2-5, with 13 bases aligning to TRBD2. V trimming: 7 bases; J trimming: 5 bases; junction bases outside the gene matches: 13. This CDR3 is 16 amino acids long. Germline V CDR1 and CDR2: DFQATT, SNEGSKA (reference sequence). The CDR3 DNA reads TGCAGTGTCAGGACTAGCGGGAGAACTGGAACGGAGACCCAGTACTTC. This codes for CSVRTSGRTGTETQYF.

This clonotype has ten or more counts. The CDR3: CASSSSPPGPAFEQYF. Here the CDR3 DNA reads TGTGCCAGCAGCTCCTCCCCGCCGGGACCGGCTTTTGAGCAGTACTTC. The V call is TRBV13, the J call TRBJ2-7; tentatively, D is TRBD1 or TRBD2 (5 bases each). This CDR3 comprises 16 residues. V lost 4 bases and J lost 7, with 23 bases in between. Germline V CDR1 and CDR2: PRHDT, FYEKMQ (reference sequence).

This clonotype was picked up many times. This chain links TRBV12-3 or TRBV12-4 with TRBJ2-7; 10 nucleotides match TRBD2. V dropped 5 bases and J dropped 2; count of bases not matched to a gene: 3. The CDR3 loop spans 14 amino acids. Written as DNA, the CDR3 is TGTGCCAGCAGTCCCAGCGGGAGGGCCTACGAGCAGTACTTC. Protein product: CASSPSGRAYEQYF.

Points on this clonotype: Being one base from a much bigger clone, this may be a read error. The V and J genes are TRBV3-1 and TRBJ1-3; D remains ambiguous. Per the germline V gene, CDR1 is LGHDT and CDR2 is YNNKEL (reference sequence). This CDR3 has 15 amino acids. CDR3 protein: CTSTPRRSSGNTIYF. CDR3 in DNA: TGTACCAGCACCCCCCGACGGAGCTCTGGAAACACCATATATTTT.

This clonotype was observed a handful of times. The rearrangement links TRBV18 to TRBJ2-4; 9 bases map to TRBD2. The germline gives CDR1 KGHSH, CDR2 LQKENI. The CDR3 covers 17 residues. V was pared by 3 bases and J by 0 bases, with 6 bases of the junction left unmatched. This chain's CDR3 is CASSPPTSGLAKNIQYF. Written as DNA, the CDR3 is TGTGCCAGCTCACCCCCGACTAGCGGACTAGCCAAAAACATTCAGTACTTC.

About this clonotype itself: A much larger clone is a single base away; this may be a read error. The chain employs TRBV30 and TRBJ1-3, with D possibly being TRBD1 (5 bases). CDR1 and CDR2 (germline): GTSNPN, SVGIG (reference sequence). This CDR3 has 15 amino acids. CDR3 region: CAWQGGTTSGNTVYF. In DNA, the CDR3 is TGTGCCTGGCAGGGCGGTACTACCTCTGGAAACACCGTATATTTT.

This clonotype was seen only a few times. V gene TRBV20-1 combines with J gene TRBJ2-1, with 10 bases aligning to TRBD2. Trimming took 7 bases from V and 9 from J; bases not matched to a gene: 6. Germline values: CDR1 DFQATT, CDR2 SNEGSKA (reference sequence). This CDR3 region has 12 residues. DNA of the CDR3: TGCAGTGTGGCTAGCGGGAGTAGTGAGCAGTTCTTC. Translated, it gives CSVASGSSEQFF.

This clonotype was observed at least ten times. The V gene is TRBV27, the J gene TRBJ2-5; 7 nucleotides align to TRBD1. Looked up from germline, CDR1 is MNHEY and CDR2 is SMNVEV (reference sequence). The CDR3 runs to 14 residues. V lost 8 bases and J lost 2; bases outside the gene matches: 8. CDR3 sequence reads: CASQTRGRQETQYF. CDR3 bases: TGTGCCAGCCAAACGAGGGGGCGACAAGAGACCCAGTACTTC.

This clonotype was counted many times. The chain combines TRBV7-9 with TRBJ1-1; 7 positions match TRBD1. Germline-derived CDR1 and CDR2 are SEHNR and FQNEAQ (reference sequence). The ends lost 5 bases at V and 6 bases at J; junction bases unmatched: 3. The CDR3 is 12 amino acids. The CDR3 DNA reads as TGTGCCAGCAGCCCAGGGGGAGCTGAAGCTTTCTTT. Its protein product is CASSPGGAEAFF.

This clonotype was seen just once. It may be a read error: a sequence one base away is much more abundant. This sequence joins TRBV6-2 or TRBV6-3 and TRBJ1-1, with D possibly matching TRBD1 (6 bases). The CDR3 has 16 amino acids. The V end lost 7 bases, the J end lost 5 bases, and 23 bases lay between the germline ends. CDR1 and CDR2 (germline): MNHEY, SVGEGT. The CDR3 nucleotides are TGTGCCAGCACCAAAGGGACAAGGGCTCTGGGGACTGAAGCTTTCTTT. Its translation is CASTKGTRALGTEAFF.